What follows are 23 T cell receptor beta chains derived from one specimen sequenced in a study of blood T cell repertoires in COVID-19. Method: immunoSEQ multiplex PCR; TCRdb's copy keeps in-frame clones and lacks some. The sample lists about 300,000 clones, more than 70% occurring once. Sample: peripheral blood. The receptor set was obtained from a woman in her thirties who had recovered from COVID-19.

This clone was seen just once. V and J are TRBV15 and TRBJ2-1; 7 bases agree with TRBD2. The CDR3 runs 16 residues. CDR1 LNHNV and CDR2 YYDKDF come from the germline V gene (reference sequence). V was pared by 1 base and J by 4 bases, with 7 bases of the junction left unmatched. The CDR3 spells CATSRGELATYNEQFF. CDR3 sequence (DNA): TGTGCCACCAGCAGAGGCGAACTAGCGACATACAATGAGCAGTTCTTC.

This CDR3 is CASSRRNQPQHF. The CDR3 DNA is TGTGCCAGTAGCCGTAGAAATCAGCCCCAGCATTTT. V gene TRBV19 combines with J gene TRBJ1-5; D gene uncertain. In germline, CDR1 is LNHDA, CDR2 SQIVND (reference sequence). The CDR3 sequence is 12 residues long. The V and J ends lost 6 bases and 4 bases respectively, with 7 bases between them.

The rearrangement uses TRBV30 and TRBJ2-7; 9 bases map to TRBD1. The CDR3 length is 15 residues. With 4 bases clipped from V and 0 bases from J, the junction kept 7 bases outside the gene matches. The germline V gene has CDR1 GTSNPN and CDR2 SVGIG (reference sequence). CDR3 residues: CAWTPRDRASYEQYF. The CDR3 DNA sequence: TGTGCCTGGACCCCCCGGGACAGGGCCTCCTACGAGCAGTACTTC.

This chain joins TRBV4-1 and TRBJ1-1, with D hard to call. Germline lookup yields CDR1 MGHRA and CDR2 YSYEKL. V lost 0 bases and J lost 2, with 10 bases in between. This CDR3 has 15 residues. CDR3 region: CASSQDYSRNTEAFF. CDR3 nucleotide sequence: TGCGCCAGCAGCCAAGATTACAGCAGAAACACTGAAGCTTTCTTT.

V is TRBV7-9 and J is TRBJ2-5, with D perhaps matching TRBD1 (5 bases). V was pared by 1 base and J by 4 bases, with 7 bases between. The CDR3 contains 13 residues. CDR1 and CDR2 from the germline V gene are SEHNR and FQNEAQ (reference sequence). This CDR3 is CASSLEGSETQYF. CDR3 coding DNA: TGTGCCAGCAGCTTAGAGGGGTCAGAGACCCAGTACTTC.

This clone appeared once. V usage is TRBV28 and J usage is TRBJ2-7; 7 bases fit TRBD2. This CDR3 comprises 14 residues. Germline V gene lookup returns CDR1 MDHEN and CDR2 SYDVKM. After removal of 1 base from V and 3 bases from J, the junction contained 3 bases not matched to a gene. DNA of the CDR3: TGTGCCAGCAGTTTATTTGGGGGGGGCTACGAGCAGTACTTC. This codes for CASSLFGGGYEQYF.

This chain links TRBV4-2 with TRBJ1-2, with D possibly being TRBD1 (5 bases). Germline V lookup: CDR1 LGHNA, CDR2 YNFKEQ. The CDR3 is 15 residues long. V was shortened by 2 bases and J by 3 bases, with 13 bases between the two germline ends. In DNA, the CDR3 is TGTGCCAGCAGCCAACAGGGCCTCCTCGACTATGGCTACACCTTC. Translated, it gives CASSQQGLLDYGYTF.

The CDR3 region has the DNA TGTGCCAGCAGCCGCAACGCCGCGGGGGGGGGAGAGACCCAGTACTTC. Encoded protein: CASSRNAAGGGETQYF. The rearrangement links TRBV7-2 to TRBJ2-5; 9 bases match TRBD2. This CDR3 is built from 16 residues. The V segment lost 5 bases and the J segment 4 bases; nucleotides outside the gene matches: 11. Looked up from germline, CDR1 is SGHTA and CDR2 is FQGNSA.

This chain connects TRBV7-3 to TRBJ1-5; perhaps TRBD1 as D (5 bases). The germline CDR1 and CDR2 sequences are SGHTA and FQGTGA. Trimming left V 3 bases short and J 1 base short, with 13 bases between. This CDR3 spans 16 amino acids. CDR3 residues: CASSLPGPRSNQPQHF. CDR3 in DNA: TGTGCCAGCAGCTTGCCAGGGCCTAGGAGCAATCAGCCCCAGCATTTT.

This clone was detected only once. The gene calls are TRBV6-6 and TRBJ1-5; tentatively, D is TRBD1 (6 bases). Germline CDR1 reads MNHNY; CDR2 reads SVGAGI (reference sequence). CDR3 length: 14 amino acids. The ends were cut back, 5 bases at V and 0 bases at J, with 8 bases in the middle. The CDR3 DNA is TGTGCCAGCAGTCCGACAGGTAGCAATCAGCCCCAGCATTTT. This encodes CASSPTGSNQPQHF.

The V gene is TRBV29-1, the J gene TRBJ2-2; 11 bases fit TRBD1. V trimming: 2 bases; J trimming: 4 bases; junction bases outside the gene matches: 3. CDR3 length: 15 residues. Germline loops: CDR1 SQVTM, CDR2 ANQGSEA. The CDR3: CSVESGTGGTGELFF. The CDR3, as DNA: TGCAGCGTTGAATCTGGGACAGGGGGCACCGGGGAGCTGTTTTTT.

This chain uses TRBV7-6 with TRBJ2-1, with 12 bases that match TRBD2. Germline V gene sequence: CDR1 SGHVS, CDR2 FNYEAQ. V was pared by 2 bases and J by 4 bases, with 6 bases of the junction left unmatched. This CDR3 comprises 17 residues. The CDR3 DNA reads TGTGCCAGCAGCTTATACCCTAGCGGGGGGGCTTACAATGAGCAGTTCTTC. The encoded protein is CASSLYPSGGAYNEQFF. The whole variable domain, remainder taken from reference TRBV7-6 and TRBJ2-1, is GAGVSQSPRYKVTKRGQDVALRCDPISGHVSLYWYRQALGQGPEFLTYFNYEAQQDKSGLPNDRFSAERPEGSISTLTIQRTEQRDSAMYRCASSLYPSGGAYNEQFFGPGTRLTVL.

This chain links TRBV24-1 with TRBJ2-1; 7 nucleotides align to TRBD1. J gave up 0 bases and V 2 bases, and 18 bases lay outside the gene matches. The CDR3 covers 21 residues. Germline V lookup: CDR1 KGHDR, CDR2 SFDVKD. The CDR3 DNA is TGTGCCACCAGTGATTCTGAACCCGGGACAGTCTCTGGAAGCTCCTACAATGAGCAGTTCTTC. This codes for CATSDSEPGTVSGSSYNEQFF.

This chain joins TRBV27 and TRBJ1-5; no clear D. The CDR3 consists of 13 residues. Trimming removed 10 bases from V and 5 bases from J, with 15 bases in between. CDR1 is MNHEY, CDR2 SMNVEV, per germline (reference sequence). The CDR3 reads CATARGIYQPQHF. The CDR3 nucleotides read TGTGCCACCGCCCGCGGGATTTATCAGCCCCAGCATTTT.

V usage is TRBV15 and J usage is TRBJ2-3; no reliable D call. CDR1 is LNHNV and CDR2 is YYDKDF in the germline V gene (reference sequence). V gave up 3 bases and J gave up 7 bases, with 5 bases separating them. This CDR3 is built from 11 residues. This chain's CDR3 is CATSSLHTQYF. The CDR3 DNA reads TGTGCCACCAGCAGCCTCCATACGCAGTATTTT.

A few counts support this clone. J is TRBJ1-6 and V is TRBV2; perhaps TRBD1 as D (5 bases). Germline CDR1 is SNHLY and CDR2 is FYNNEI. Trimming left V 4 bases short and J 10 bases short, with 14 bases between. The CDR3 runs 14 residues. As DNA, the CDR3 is TGTGCCAGCAGTGTTACTGGGGCCGGCTCACCCCTCCACTTT. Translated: CASSVTGAGSPLHF.

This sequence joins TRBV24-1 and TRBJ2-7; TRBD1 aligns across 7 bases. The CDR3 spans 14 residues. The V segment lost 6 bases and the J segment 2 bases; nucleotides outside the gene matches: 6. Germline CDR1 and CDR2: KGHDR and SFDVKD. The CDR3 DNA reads TGTGCCACCAGTACTCCGGGACAGCCCTACGAGCAGTACTTC. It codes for CATSTPGQPYEQYF.

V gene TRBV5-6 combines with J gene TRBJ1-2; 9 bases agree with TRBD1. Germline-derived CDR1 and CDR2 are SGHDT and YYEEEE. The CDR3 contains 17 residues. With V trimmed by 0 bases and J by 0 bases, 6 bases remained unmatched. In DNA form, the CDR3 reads TGTGCCAGCAGCTTGGCACAGGGGGCCACTGCTAACTATGGCTACACCTTC. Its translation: CASSLAQGATANYGYTF.

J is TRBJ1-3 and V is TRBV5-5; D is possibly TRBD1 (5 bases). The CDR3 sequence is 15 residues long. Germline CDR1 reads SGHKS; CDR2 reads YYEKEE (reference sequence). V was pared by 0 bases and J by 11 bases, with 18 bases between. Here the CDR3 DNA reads TGTGCCAGCAGCTTGGAGGCCACAGGAAAGTTGGCCATATATTTT. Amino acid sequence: CASSLEATGKLAIYF.

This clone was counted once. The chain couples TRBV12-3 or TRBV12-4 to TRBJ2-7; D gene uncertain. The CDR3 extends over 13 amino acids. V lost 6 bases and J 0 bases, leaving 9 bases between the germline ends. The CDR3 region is CASSAKSSYEQYF. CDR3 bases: TGTGCCAGCAGCGCGAAGAGCTCCTACGAGCAGTACTTC.

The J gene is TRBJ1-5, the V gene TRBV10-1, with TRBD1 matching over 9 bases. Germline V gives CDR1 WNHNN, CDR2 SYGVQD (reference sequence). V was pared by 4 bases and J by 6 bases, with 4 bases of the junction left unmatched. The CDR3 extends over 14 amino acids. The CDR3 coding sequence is TGCGCCAGCAGTGTGACAGGGGGTAGTCAGCCCCAGCATTTT. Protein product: CASSVTGGSQPQHF.

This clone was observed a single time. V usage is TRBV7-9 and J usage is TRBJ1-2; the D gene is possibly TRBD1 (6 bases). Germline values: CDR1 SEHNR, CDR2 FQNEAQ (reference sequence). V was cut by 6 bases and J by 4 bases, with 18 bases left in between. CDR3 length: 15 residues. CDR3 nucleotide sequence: TGTGCCAGCAGGACAGGAGCTCAGAGAGGCTATGGCTACACCTTC. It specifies CASRTGAQRGYGYTF.

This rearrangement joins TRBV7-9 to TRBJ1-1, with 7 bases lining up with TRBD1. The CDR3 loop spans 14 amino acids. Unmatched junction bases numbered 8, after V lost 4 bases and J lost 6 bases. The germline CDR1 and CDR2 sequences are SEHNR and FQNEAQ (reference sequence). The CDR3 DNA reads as TGTGCCAGCAGCTCCGACAGGGAGGTAGCTGAAGCTTTCTTT. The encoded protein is CASSSDREVAEAFF.